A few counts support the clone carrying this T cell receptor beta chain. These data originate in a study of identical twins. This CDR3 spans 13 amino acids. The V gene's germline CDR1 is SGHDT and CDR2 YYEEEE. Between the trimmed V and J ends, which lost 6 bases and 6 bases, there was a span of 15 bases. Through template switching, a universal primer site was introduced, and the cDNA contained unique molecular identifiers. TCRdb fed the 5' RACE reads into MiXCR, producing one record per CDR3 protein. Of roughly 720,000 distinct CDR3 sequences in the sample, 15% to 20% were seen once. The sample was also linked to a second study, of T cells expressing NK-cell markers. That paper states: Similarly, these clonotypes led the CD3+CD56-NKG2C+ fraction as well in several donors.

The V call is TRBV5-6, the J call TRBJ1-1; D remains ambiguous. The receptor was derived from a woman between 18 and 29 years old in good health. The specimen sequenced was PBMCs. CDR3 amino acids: CASTFGVSAEAFF. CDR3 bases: TGTGCCAGCACCTTCGGGGTGAGCGCTGAAGCTTTCTTT.